Shown below are 7 T cell receptor beta chains from a single sample sequenced in a study of blood T cell repertoires in COVID-19. Method: immunoSEQ multiplex PCR; TCRdb's copy keeps in-frame clones and lacks some. The sample has around 53,000 clones; roughly 84% are singletons. Sequenced input: peripheral blood. The receptors shown here come from a man between 65 and 79 years old with active COVID-19.

This sequence joins TRBV5-6 and TRBJ1-3; TRBD1 matches 9 bases. Germline lookup yields CDR1 SGHDT and CDR2 YYEEEE. With 2 bases clipped from V and 6 bases from J, the junction kept 6 bases outside the gene matches. The CDR3 spans 15 residues. As DNA, the CDR3 is TGTGCCAGCAGCTTCGGGACAGGGTATGAAAACACCATATATTTT. This codes for CASSFGTGYENTIYF.

This rearrangement joins TRBV2 to TRBJ2-3; 7 bases agree with TRBD2. After removal of 5 bases from V and 4 bases from J, the junction contained 9 bases not matched to a gene. The germline V gene encodes CDR1 SNHLY and CDR2 FYNNEI. The CDR3 has 15 residues. The CDR3 is CASSWAGVVSDTQYF. CDR3 DNA: TGTGCCAGCAGTTGGGCGGGAGTCGTATCAGATACGCAGTATTTT.

This chain links TRBV18 with TRBJ1-1; possible D gene TRBD1, 5 bases. With 4 bases removed from V and 7 bases from J, the gap between germline ends came to 22 bases. The CDR3 totals 16 residues. Germline CDR1 is KGHSH and CDR2 is LQKENI. Here the CDR3 DNA reads TGTGCCAGCTCACTCGGCGGGGGGGGATGGAGTGGTGAAGCTTTCTTT. Amino acids: CASSLGGGGWSGEAFF. Complete variable domain (other parts from reference TRBV18 and TRBJ1-1): NAGVMQNPRHLVRRRGQEARLRCSPMKGHSHVYWYRQLPEEGLKFMVYLQKENIIDESGMPKERFSAEFPKEGPSILRIQQVVRGDSAAYFCASSLGGGGWSGEAFFGQGTRLTVV.

This CDR3 reads CASSLGDSPNTEAFF. The DNA for the CDR3 is TGTGCCAGCAGCTTGGGGGACAGCCCGAACACTGAAGCTTTCTTT. V gene TRBV11-2 combines with J gene TRBJ1-1; 7 bases match TRBD1. Germline CDR1 reads SGHAT; CDR2 reads FQNNGV. Trimming removed 3 bases from V and 1 base from J; junction bases left unmatched: 5. This CDR3 has 15 amino acids. Full variable domain (remainder filled in from reference TRBV11-2 and TRBJ1-1): EAGVAQSPRYKIIEKRQSVAFWCNPISGHATLYWYQQILGQGPKLLIQFQNNGVVDDSQLPKDRFSAERLKGVDSTLKIQPAKLEDSAVYLCASSLGDSPNTEAFFGQGTRLTVV.

The V and J genes are TRBV2 and TRBJ2-4; D is uncertain. CDR1 is SNHLY and CDR2 is FYNNEI in the germline V gene. Trimming stripped 5 bases from V and 0 bases from J, with 11 bases between. CDR3 size: 15 residues. Here the CDR3 DNA reads TGTGCCAGCAGTCCGGGTGTAGTAGCCAAAAACATTCAGTACTTC. Its protein product is CASSPGVVAKNIQYF.

The J gene is TRBJ2-5, the V gene TRBV7-9; possible D gene TRBD2, 5 bases. The germline V gene encodes CDR1 SEHNR and CDR2 FQNEAQ (reference sequence). Trimming removed 1 base at V and 2 bases at J, with 20 bases between. The CDR3 has 18 residues. This CDR3 is CASSLGSFGDDEQETQYF. The CDR3 DNA sequence: TGTGCCAGCAGCTTAGGATCGTTCGGGGATGATGAACAAGAGACCCAGTACTTC.

The chain uses TRBV15 and TRBJ1-3, with D hard to call. The CDR3 extends over 16 amino acids. Germline loops: CDR1 LNHNV, CDR2 YYDKDF (reference sequence). Trimming removed 0 bases at V and 3 bases at J, with 12 bases between. CDR3: CATSRDSSSSGNTIYF. CDR3 coding DNA: TGTGCCACCAGCAGAGATAGCAGCAGTAGTGGAAACACCATATATTTT.